This T cell receptor beta chain was profiled in a study of blood T cell repertoires in COVID-19. Study-level information: Researchers got acute and convalescent COVID-19 samples from the United States, Italy and Spain. Sample material is recorded as cDNA or gDNA derived from T cells, B-cell-depleted T cells, or PBMCs.

Patients of the Seattle cohort, enrolled during active infection, were followed longitudinally. CDR1 is SGHRS and CDR2 is YFSETQ in the germline V gene. The V end was cut by 4 bases, the J end by 4 bases, with 14 bases between. The CDR3 covers 14 residues. Study processing details: It was from reference gene primer amplification that nucleated cell counts were estimated. The assay was immunoSEQ multiplex PCR, and TCRdb's table has in-frame clones only and misses some. The V and J calls and clone size come from that table; D and trimming were worked out from the DNA. The top ten clones hold around an eighth of a sample with roughly 150,000 clones, 85% to 90% of them seen once.

This clonotype originated in a man aged 18 to 30 with COVID-19, enrolled during active disease. The chain joins TRBV5-1 to TRBJ2-5; perhaps TRBD2 as D (6 bases). Sequences were obtained from peripheral blood. CDR3 sequence reads: CASSVGGPTETQYF. The CDR3, as DNA: TGCGCCAGCAGCGTCGGAGGGCCAACAGAGACCCAGTACTTC. Full variable domain (remainder filled in from reference TRBV5-1 and TRBJ2-5): KAGVTQTPRYLIKTRGQQVTLSCSPISGHRSVSWYQQTPGQGLQFLFEYFSETQRNKGNFPGRFSGRQFSNSRSEMNVSTLELGDSALYLCASSVGGPTETQYFGPGTRLLVL.